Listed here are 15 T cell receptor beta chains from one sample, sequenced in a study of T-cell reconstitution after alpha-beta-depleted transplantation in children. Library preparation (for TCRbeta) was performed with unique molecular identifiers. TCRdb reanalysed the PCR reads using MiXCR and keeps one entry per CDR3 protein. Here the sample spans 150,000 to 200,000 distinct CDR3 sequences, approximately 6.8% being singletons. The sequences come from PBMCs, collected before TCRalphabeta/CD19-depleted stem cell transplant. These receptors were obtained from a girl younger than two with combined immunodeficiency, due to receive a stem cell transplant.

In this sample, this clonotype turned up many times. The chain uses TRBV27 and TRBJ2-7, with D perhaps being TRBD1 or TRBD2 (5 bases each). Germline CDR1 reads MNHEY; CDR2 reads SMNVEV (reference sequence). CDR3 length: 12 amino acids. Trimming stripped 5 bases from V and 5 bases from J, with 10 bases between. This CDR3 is CASSLPGHEQYF. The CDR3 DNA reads TGTGCCAGCAGTCTCCCGGGACACGAGCAGTACTTC.

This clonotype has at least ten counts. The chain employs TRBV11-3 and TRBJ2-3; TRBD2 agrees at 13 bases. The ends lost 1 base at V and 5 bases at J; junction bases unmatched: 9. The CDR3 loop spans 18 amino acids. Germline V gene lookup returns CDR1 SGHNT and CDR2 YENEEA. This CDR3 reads CASSLVVTSGGAEDTQYF. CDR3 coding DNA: TGTGCCAGCAGCTTAGTGGTTACTAGCGGGGGGGCCGAAGATACGCAGTATTTT.

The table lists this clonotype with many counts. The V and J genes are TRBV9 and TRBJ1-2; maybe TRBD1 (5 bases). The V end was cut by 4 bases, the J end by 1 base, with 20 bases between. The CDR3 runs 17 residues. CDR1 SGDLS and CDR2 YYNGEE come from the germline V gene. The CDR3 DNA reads TGTGCCAGCAGCCCGGGACTGCTTACCATCGTTAACTATGGCTACACCTTC. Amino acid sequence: CASSPGLLTIVNYGYTF.

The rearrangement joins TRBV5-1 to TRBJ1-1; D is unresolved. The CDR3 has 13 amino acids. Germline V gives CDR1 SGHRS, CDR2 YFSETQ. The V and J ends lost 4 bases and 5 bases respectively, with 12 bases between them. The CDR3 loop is CASSPTRGTEAFF. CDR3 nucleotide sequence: TGCGCCAGCAGCCCCACCCGAGGTACTGAAGCTTTCTTT.

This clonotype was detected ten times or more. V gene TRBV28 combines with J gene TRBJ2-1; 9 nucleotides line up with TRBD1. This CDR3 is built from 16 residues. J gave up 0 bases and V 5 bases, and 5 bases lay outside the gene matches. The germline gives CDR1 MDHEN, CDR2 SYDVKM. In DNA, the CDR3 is TGTGCCAGCAGTATGGAGACAGGGGGCTCCTACAATGAGCAGTTCTTC. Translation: CASSMETGGSYNEQFF.

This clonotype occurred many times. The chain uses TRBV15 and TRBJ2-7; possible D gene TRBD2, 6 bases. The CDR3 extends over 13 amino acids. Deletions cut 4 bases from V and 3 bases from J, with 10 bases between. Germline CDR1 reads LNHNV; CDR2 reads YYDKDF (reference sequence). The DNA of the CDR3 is TGTGCCACCAGCAACTGGGAGGTCTACGAGCAGTACTTC. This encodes CATSNWEVYEQYF.

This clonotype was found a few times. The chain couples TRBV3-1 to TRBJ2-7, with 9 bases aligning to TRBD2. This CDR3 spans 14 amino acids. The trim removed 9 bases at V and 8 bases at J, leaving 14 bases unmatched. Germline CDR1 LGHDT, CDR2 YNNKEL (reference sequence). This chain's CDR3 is CASSVSRLAGKQYF. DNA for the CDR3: TGTGCCAGTTCCGTAAGTCGGCTAGCGGGGAAGCAGTACTTC.

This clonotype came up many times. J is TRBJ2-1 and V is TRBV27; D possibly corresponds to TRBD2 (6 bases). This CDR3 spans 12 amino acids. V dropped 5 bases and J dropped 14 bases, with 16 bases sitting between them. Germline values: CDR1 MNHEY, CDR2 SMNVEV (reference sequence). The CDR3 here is CASSPPGRGEFF. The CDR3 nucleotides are TGTGCCAGCAGTCCGCCTGGGCGGGGTGAGTTCTTC.

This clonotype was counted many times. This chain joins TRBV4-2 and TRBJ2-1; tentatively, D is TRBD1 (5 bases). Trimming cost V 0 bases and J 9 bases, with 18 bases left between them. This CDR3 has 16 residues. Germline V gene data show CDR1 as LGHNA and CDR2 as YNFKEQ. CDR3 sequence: CASSQDRRPVDSEQFF. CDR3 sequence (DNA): TGTGCCAGCAGCCAAGATCGACGTCCGGTCGACAGTGAGCAGTTCTTC.

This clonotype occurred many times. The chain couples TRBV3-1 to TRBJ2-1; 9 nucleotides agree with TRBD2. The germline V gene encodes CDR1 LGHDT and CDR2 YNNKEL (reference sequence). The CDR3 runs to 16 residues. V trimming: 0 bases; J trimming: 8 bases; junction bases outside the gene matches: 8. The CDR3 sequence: CASSQDPGLAVDEQFF. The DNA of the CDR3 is TGTGCCAGCAGCCAAGACCCGGGACTAGCAGTTGATGAGCAGTTCTTC.

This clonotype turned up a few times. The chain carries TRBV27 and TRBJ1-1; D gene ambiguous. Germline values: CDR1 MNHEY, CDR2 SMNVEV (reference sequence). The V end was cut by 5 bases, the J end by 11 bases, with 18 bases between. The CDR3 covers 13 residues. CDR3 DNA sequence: TGTGCCAGCAGTACCTCAGGCCCCTTTGGGGCTTTCTTT. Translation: CASSTSGPFGAFF.

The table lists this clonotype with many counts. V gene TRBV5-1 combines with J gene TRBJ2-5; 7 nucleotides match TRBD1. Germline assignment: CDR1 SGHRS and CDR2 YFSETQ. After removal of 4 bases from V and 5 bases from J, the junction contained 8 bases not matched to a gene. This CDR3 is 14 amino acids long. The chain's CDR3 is CASSISDRVETQYF. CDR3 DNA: TGCGCCAGCAGCATTTCCGACAGGGTGGAGACCCAGTACTTC.

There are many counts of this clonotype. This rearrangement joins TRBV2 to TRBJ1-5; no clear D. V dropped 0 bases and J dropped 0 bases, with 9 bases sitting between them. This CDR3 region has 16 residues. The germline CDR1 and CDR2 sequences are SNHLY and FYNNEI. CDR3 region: CASSEAPGYSNQPQHF. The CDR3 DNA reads TGTGCCAGCAGTGAAGCGCCGGGGTATAGCAATCAGCCCCAGCATTTT.

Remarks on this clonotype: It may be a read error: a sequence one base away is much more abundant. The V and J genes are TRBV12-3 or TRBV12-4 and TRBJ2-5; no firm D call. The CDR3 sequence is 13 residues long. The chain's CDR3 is CPSSLNSPETQYF. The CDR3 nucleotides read TGTCCCAGCAGTTTAAACAGCCCCGAGACCCAGTACTTC.

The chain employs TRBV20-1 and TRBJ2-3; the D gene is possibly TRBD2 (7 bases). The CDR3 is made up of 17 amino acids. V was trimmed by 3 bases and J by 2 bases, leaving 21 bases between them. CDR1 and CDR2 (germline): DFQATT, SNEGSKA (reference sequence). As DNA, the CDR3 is TGCAGTGCTAGGGGGATCTTTGAGGGGGGGTCCACAGATACGCAGTATTTT. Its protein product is CSARGIFEGGSTDTQYF.